Sequencing of this T cell receptor (beta chain) was carried out in a study of T-cell reconstitution after alpha-beta-depleted transplantation in children. The CDR3 has 15 residues. The V end lost 0 bases, the J end lost 3 bases, and 9 bases lay between the germline ends. Germline V gives CDR1 KGHSH, CDR2 LQKENI. Preparation of the TCRbeta library involved a method that used unique molecular identifiers. Each CDR3 protein gets one entry after TCRdb re-called the PCR reads with MiXCR. This table has some 490,000 distinct CDR3 sequences, under 15% appearing once. This sample comprised PBMCs from the stem cell graft donor, obtained from the stem cell graft. This clonotype originated in a human donor who donated a stem cell graft to a child with combined immunodeficiency. The V and J genes are TRBV18 and TRBJ2-1; possibly TRBD2 for D (6 bases). The DNA for the CDR3 is TGTGCCAGCTCACCACCGGGACTTCACTACAATGAGCAGTTCTTC. Amino acids: CASSPPGLHYNEQFF.